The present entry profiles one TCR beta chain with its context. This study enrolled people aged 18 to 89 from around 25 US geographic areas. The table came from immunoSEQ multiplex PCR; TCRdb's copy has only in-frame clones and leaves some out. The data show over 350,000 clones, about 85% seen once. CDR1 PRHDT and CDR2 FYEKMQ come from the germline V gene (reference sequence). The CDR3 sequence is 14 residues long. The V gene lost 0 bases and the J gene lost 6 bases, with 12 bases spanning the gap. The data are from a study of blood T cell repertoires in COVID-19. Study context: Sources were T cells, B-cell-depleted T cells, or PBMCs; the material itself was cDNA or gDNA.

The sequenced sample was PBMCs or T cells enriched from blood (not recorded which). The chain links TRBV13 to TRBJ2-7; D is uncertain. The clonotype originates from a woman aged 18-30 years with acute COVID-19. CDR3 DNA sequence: TGTGCCAGCAGCTTAGGGTTAGCTTCGAGCGAGCAGTACTTC. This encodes CASSLGLASSEQYF.